This is a list of T cell receptor beta chains from one sample in a study of neurological immune-mediated disorders. TCRdb re-called the 5' RACE reads through MiXCR, storing one row per CDR3 protein. The sample carries roughly 80,000 distinct CDR3 sequences, roughly 17% recorded once. Sequencing used PBMCs. These receptors originate from a woman aged 40 to 49 in good health. The CDR3 runs from the conserved cysteine through the conserved F or W. The order of the fields is V gene, D gene, clone size, J gene, CDR3 DNA, CDR3 protein. D genes are given only for firm matches. The listing skips clone size in some rows; elsewhere it reads once, few, many or a size class.

TRBV12-3/TRBV12-4	NA	many	TRBJ1-2	TGTGCCAGCAGTTTAGAGCCTCTCAGGCGATCCAAGGGCGGCTACACCTTC	CASSLEPLRRSKGGYTF
TRBV7-9	NA	many	TRBJ2-2	TGTGCCAGCAGCTTAGCCGCCCACACCGGGGAGCTGTTTTTT	CASSLAAHTGELFF
TRBV29-1	NA	many	TRBJ2-2	TGCAGCGTTGAAGTTCCGGGACACCTGAACACCGGGGAGCTGTTTTTT	CSVEVPGHLNTGELFF
TRBV20-1	NA	NA	TRBJ2-2	TGCAGTGCGCCACAGGACACCGGGGAGCTGTTTTTT	CSAPQDTGELFF
TRBV12-3/TRBV12-4	TRBD1	many	TRBJ1-5	TGTGCCAGCAGTTTGAGGCAGGGGGTGGGTCAGCCCCAGCATTTT	CASSLRQGVGQPQHF
TRBV29-1	NA	NA	TRBJ2-3	TGCAGCGTTGAAGTAGGGTACACAGATACGCAGTATTTT	CSVEVGYTDTQYF
TRBV28	TRBD1	many	TRBJ1-5	TGTGCCAGCAGTACCAGGGGGGGGGAGCATTTT	CASSTRGGEHF
TRBV18	TRBD1	many	TRBJ1-6	TGTGCCAGCTCACCACCGGGACAGGGTGCTTCCCTCCACTTT	CASSPPGQGASLHF
TRBV7-8	TRBD1	many	TRBJ1-2	TGTGCCAGCAGCTTAGTGGGACAGGGTTATGGCTACACCTTC	CASSLVGQGYGYTF
TRBV6-5	TRBD1	many	TRBJ1-5	TGTGCCAGCAGCCAGACAGGGGTCGGCAATCAGCCCCAGCATTTT	CASSQTGVGNQPQHF
TRBV12-3/TRBV12-4	TRBD2	many	TRBJ2-1	TGTGCCAGCAGTTTTGTAGCGGGGGGGGCTGAGCAGTTCTTC	CASSFVAGGAEQFF
TRBV5-1	TRBD2	many	TRBJ2-2	TGCGCCACCTCGGGACTAGCGGGGTCCGGGGAGCTGTTTTTT	CATSGLAGSGELFF
TRBV7-2	NA	many	TRBJ2-1	TGTGCCAGCAGCTCAGTCAATGGGGACAATGAGCAGTTCTTC	CASSSVNGDNEQFF
TRBV5-1	TRBD1	many	TRBJ1-2	TGCGCCAGCAGCTCCGCTACAGGGGATCCCTATGGCTACACCTTC	CASSSATGDPYGYTF
TRBV7-3	TRBD2	NA	TRBJ2-2	TGTGCCAGCAGCTTATCGGGCGGGAGTTCCGGCACCGGGGAGCTGTTTTTT	CASSLSGGSSGTGELFF
TRBV27	TRBD2	many	TRBJ2-7	TGTGCCAGCAAGTTGGCGGGGACTAGCGGCGAGCAGTACTTC	CASKLAGTSGEQYF
TRBV5-1	TRBD2	many	TRBJ2-3	TGCGCCAGCAGCGCACCCCCTAGCGGGTCGGGCACAGATACGCAGTATTTT	CASSAPPSGSGTDTQYF
TRBV24-1	NA	many	TRBJ2-1	TGTGCCACCAGTGAGTCCGGGTACAATGAGCAGTTCTTC	CATSESGYNEQFF
TRBV7-3	TRBD2	once	TRBJ2-1	TGTGCCAGCAGCTTAGGGGTAGCGGGGCCCTACAATGAGCAGTTCTTC	CASSLGVAGPYNEQFF
TRBV29-1	NA	many	TRBJ2-6	TGCAGCGTTGAGACAGGTTCTGGGGCCAACGTCCTGACTTTC	CSVETGSGANVLTF
TRBV15	NA	many	TRBJ2-7	TGTGCCACCAGCGGAAGGACCGAAAGCTCCTACGAGCAGTACTTC	CATSGRTESSYEQYF
TRBV4-3	NA	NA	TRBJ2-1	TGCGCCAGCAGTCATGTGTTGGGGGAGCAGTTCTTC	CASSHVLGEQFF
TRBV10-3	TRBD2	many	TRBJ2-2	TGTGCCATCAGGAGGACTAGCGGGGGGGCCACGGGCACCGGGGAGCTGTTTTTT	CAIRRTSGGATGTGELFF
TRBV2	TRBD2	many	TRBJ2-1	TGTGCCAGCAGTGGGAATCCGGGGGGGGCTAGTGATGAGCAGTTCTTC	CASSGNPGGASDEQFF